A single TCR beta chain is shown here with its context. As yet, its antigen is unknown. These data originate in a study of CD8 T cells in Susac syndrome. The study's findings and limits: The TCR sequencing and HLA analysis in the study involved a relatively small number of individuals, as the study acknowledged.

Random-hexamer reverse transcription was applied to roughly 0.5 to 1 ug RNA. Amplification of TCR beta CDR3 spanned 54 Vbeta and 13 Jbeta via immunoSEQ multiplex PCR. TCRdb re-called the immunoSEQ multiplex PCR reads with MiXCR, one entry per CDR3 protein. Of about 300,000 distinct CDR3 sequences in the sample, roughly 94% were seen once. Sequencing of TCR beta covered CD8+ and CD4+ T cells obtained from blood. Negative isolation was used for CD8+ and CD4+ T cells and FACS enrichment for TEMRA cells. The TCR was taken from a human donor with multiple sclerosis. Sequencing was performed on CD4+ T cells from PBMCs.

This CDR3 reads CASSPSVPTGLEQYF. CDR3 bases: TGTGCCAGCAGTCCCTCGGTGCCGACGGGGCTCGAGCAGTACTTC. The chain links TRBV12-3 or TRBV12-4 to TRBJ2-7; D is perhaps TRBD1 or TRBD2 (5 bases each). CDR3 length equals 15 residues. V shed 5 bases and J shed 6 bases, with 20 bases lying between them.